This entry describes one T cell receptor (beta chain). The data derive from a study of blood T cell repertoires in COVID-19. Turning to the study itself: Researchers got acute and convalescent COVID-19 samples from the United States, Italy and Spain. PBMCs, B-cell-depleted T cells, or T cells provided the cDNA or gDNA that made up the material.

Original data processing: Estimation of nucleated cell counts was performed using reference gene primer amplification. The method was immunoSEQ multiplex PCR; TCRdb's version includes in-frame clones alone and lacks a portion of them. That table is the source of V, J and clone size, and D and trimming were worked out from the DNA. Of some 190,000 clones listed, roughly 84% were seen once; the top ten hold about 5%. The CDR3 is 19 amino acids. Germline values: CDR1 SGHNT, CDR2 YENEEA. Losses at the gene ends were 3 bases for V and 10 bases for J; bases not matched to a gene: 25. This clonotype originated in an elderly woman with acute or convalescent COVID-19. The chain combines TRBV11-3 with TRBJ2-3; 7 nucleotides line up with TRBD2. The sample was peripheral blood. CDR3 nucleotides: TGTGCCAGCAGCTTGGGAAGCGGGAAGGCCTGGCTCGAGCGGAGCGCGCAGTATTTT. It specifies CASSLGSGKAWLERSAQYF. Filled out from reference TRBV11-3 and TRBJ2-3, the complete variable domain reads EAGVVQSPRYKIIEKKQPVAFWCNPISGHNTLYWYLQNLGQGPELLIRYENEEAVDDSQLPKDRFSAERLKGVDSTLKIQPAELGDSAVYLCASSLGSGKAWLERSAQYFGPGTRLTVL.